What follows describes a single T cell receptor (beta chain). MiXCR, run by TCRdb on the PCR reads, gives a single entry per CDR3 protein. The sample carries 9,500 to 12,000 distinct CDR3 sequences, around half recorded once. The data were obtained in a study of tumor-infiltrating lymphocytes in oesophageal squamous cell carcinoma. The V gene's germline CDR1 is MNHNY and CDR2 SVGAGI (reference sequence). Trimming pared 10 bases from V and 11 bases from J, leaving 23 bases between. This CDR3 region has 13 residues. The chain uses TRBV6-6 and TRBJ2-5; TRBD2 might be the D (7 bases). The sequence was collected from a male donor with esophageal squamous cell carcinoma. Sequenced material: esophageal tumor tissue. The CDR3 DNA reads as TGTGCCACCTACGGGGGGCTGAACAATGAGCAGTACTTC. It encodes CATYGGLNNEQYF.